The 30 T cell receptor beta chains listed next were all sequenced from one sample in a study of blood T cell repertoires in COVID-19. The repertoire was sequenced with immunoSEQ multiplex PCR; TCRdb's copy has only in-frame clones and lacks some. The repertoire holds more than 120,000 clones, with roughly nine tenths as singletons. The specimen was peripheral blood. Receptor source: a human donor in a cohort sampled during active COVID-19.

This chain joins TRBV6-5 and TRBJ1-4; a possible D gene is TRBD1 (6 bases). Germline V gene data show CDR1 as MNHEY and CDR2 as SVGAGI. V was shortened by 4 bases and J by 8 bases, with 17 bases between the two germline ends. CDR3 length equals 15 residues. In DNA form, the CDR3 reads TGTGCCAGCAGTTTGATCAACAGGGAAGGAGAAAAACTGTTTTTT. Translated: CASSLINREGEKLFF.

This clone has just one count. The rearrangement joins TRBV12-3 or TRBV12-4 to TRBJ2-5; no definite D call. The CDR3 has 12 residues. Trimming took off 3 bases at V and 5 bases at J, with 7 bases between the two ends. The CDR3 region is CASSFPGETQYF. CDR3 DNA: TGTGCCAGCAGTTTCCCCGGGGAGACCCAGTACTTC.

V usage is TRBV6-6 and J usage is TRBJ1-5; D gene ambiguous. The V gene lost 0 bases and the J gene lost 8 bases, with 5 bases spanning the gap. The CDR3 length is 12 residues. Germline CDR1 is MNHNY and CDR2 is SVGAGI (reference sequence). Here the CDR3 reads CASSYSQEPQHF. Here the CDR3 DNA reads TGTGCCAGCAGTTACTCACAAGAGCCCCAGCATTTT.

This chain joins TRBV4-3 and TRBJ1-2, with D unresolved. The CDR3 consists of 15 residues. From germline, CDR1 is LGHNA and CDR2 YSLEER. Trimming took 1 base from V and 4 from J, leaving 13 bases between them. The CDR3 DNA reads TGCGCCAGCAGCCAAGGGGCTCCACCCTTCTATGGCTACACCTTC. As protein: CASSQGAPPFYGYTF.

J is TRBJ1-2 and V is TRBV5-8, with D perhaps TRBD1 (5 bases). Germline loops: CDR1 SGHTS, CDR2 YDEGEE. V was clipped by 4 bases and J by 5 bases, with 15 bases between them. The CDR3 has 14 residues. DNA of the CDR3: TGTGCCAGCAGCCGTGCCGGGCGGACATATGGCTACACCTTC. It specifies CASSRAGRTYGYTF.

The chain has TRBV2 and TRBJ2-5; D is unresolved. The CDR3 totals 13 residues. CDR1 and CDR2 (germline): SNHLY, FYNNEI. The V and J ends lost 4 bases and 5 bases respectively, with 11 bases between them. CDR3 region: CASSAFEFETQYF. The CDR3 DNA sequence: TGTGCCAGCAGTGCGTTCGAGTTTGAGACCCAGTACTTC.

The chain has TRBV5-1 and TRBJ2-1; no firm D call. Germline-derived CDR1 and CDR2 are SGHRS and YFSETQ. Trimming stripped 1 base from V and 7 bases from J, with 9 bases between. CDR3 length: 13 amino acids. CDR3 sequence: CASSLNYPNEQFF. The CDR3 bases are TGCGCCAGCAGCTTGAACTACCCGAATGAGCAGTTCTTC.

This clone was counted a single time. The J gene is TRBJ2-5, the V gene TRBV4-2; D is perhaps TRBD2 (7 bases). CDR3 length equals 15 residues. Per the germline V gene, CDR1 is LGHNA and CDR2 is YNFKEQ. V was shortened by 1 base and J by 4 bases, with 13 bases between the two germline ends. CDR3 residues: CASSQVGGAGETQYF. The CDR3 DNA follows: TGTGCCAGCAGCCAAGTTGGGGGGGCGGGAGAGACCCAGTACTTC.

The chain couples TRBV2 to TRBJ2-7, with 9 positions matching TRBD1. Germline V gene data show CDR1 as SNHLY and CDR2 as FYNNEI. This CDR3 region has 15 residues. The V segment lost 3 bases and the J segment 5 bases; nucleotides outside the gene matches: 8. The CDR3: CASSDVDRGFDEQYF. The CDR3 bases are TGTGCCAGCAGTGATGTAGACAGGGGGTTCGACGAGCAGTACTTC.

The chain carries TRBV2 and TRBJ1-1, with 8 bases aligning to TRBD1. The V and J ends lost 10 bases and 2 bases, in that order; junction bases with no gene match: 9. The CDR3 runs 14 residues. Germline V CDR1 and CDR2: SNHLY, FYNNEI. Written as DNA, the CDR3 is TGTGCCACCGGGTATGGGACAGGCAACACTGAAGCTTTCTTT. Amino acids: CATGYGTGNTEAFF.

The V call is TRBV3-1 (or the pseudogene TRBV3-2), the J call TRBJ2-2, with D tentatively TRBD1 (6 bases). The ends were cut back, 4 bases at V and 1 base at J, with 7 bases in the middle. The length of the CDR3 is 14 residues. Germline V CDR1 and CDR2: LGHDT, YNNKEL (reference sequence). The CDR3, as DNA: TGTGCCAGCAGCCCGGGACAGAACACCGGGGAGCTGTTTTTT. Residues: CASSPGQNTGELFF.

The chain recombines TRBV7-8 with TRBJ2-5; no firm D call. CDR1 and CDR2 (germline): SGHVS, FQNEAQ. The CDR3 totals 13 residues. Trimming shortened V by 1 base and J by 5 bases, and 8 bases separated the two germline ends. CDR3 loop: CASSLGRRETQYF. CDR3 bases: TGTGCCAGCAGCTTAGGTCGGCGGGAGACCCAGTACTTC.

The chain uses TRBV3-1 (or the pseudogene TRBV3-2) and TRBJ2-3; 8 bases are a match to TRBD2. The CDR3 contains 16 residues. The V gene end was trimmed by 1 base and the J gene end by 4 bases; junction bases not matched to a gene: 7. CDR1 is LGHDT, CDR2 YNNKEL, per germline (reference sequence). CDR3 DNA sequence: TGTGCCAGCAGCCAAGGGTTAGCGGGGATCGCAGATACGCAGTATTTT. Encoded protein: CASSQGLAGIADTQYF.

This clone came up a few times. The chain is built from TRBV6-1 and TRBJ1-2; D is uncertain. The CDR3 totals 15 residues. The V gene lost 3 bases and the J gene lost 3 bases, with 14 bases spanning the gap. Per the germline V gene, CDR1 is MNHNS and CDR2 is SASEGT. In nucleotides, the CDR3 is TGTGCCAGCAGTGATCGCGCCCGCGAAGACTATGGCTACACCTTC. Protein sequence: CASSDRAREDYGYTF.

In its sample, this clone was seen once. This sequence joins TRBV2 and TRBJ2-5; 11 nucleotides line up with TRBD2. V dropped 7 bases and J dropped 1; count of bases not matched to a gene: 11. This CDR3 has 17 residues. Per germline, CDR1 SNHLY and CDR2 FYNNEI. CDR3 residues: CASTRLAGRQIQETQYF. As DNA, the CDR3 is TGTGCCAGCACAAGACTAGCGGGGCGCCAAATCCAAGAGACCCAGTACTTC.

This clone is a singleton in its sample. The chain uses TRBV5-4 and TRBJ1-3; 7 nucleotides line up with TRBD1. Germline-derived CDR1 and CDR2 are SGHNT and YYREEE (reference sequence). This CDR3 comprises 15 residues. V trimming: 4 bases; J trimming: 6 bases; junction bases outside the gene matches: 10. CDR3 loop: CASSTRTGVENTIYF. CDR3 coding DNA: TGTGCCAGCAGCACACGTACAGGGGTTGAAAACACCATATATTTT.

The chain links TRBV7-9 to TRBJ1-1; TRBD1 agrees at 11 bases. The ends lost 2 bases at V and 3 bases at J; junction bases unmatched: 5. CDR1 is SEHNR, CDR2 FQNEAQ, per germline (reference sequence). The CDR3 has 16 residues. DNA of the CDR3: TGTGCCAGCAGCTTACCGAGGGACAGGGGGGACACTGAAGCTTTCTTT. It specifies CASSLPRDRGDTEAFF.

CDR3 sequence: CASSLALGPVNTEAFF. The CDR3 DNA follows: TGCGCCAGCAGCTTGGCTCTCGGTCCTGTTAACACTGAAGCTTTCTTT. The chain combines TRBV5-1 with TRBJ1-1; D not resolved. V lost 0 bases, J lost 2 bases, and 14 bases lay in between. Germline assignment: CDR1 SGHRS and CDR2 YFSETQ. This CDR3 comprises 16 residues. Variable domain in full (rest from reference TRBV5-1 and TRBJ1-1): KAGVTQTPRYLIKTRGQQVTLSCSPISGHRSVSWYQQTPGQGLQFLFEYFSETQRNKGNFPGRFSGRQFSNSRSEMNVSTLELGDSALYLCASSLALGPVNTEAFFGQGTRLTVV.

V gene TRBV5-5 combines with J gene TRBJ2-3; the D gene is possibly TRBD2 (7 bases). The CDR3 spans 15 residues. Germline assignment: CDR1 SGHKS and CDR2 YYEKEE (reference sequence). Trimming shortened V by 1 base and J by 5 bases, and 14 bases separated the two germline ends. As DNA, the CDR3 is TGTGCCAGCAGCTTGCTAGGGGGGGCCGAAGATACGCAGTATTTT. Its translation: CASSLLGGAEDTQYF.

The CDR3 DNA is TGCGCCAGCAGACTAGGCCGGTTTCTGGAACTGTTTTTT. This gives the protein CASRLGRFLELFF. The gene calls are TRBV5-1 and TRBJ1-4; unclear D gene. With 5 bases removed from V and 12 bases from J, the gap between germline ends came to 17 bases. The germline V gene has CDR1 SGHRS and CDR2 YFSETQ. CDR3 length equals 13 residues.

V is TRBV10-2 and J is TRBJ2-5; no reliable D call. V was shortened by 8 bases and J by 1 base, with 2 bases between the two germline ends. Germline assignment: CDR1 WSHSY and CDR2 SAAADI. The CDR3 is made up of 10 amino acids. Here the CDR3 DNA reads TGCGCCAGCCTCCAAGAGACCCAGTACTTC. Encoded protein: CASLQETQYF.

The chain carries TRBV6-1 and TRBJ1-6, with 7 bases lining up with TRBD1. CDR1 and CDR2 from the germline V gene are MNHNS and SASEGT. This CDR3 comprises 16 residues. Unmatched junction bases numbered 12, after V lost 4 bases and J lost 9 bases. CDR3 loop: CASSVDRVFPVSPLHF. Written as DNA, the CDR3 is TGTGCCAGCAGTGTTGACAGGGTTTTTCCAGTTTCACCCCTCCACTTT.

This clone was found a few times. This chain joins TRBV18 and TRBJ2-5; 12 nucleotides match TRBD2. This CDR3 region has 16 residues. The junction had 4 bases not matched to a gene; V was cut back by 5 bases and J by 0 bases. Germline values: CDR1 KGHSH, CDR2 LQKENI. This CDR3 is CASSTRTSGDQETQYF. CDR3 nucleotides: TGTGCCAGCTCAACTAGGACTAGCGGGGACCAAGAGACCCAGTACTTC.

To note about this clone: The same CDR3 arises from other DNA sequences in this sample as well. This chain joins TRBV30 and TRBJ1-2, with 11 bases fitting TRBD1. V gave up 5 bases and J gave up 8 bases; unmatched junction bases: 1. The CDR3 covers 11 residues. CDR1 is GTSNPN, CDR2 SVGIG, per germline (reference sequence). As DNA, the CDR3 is TGTGCCTGGGGACAGGGGGCGGGCTACACCTTC. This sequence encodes CAWGQGAGYTF.

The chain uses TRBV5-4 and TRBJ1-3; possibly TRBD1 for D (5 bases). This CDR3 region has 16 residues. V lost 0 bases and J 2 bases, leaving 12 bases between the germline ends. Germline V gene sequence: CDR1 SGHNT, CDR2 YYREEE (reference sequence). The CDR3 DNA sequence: TGTGCCAGCAGCTTGGGGGGTCAGGGCCCTGGAAACACCATATATTTT. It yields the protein CASSLGGQGPGNTIYF.

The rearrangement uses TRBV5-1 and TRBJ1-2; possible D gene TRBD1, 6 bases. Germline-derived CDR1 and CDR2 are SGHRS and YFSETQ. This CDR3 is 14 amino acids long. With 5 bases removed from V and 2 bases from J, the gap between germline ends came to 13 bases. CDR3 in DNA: TGCGCCAGCAGTCCGGACAGCAGCAACTATGGCTACACCTTC. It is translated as CASSPDSSNYGYTF.

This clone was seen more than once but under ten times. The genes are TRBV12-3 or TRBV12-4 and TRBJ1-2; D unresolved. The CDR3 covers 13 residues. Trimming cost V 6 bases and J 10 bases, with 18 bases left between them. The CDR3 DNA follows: TGTGCCAGCAGACCGAGCCGGAGAGGAGACTACACCTTC. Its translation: CASRPSRRGDYTF.

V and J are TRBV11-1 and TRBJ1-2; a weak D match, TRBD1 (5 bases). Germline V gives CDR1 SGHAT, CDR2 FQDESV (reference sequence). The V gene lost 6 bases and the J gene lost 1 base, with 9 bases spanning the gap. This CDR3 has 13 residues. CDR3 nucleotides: TGTGCCAGCAGACAGGACAATAACTATGGCTACACCTTC. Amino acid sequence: CASRQDNNYGYTF.

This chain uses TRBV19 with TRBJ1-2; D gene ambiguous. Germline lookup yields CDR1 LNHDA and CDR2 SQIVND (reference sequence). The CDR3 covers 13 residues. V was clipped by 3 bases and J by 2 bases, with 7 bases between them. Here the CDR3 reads CASSIAGNYGYTF. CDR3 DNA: TGTGCCAGTAGTATCGCGGGGAACTATGGCTACACCTTC.

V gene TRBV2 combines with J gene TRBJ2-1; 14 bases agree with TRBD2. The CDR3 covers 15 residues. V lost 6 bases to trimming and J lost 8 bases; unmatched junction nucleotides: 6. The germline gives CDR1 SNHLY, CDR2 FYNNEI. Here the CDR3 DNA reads TGTGCCAGCAGAACGGGACTAGCGGGGGCGGATGAGCAGTTCTTC. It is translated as CASRTGLAGADEQFF.